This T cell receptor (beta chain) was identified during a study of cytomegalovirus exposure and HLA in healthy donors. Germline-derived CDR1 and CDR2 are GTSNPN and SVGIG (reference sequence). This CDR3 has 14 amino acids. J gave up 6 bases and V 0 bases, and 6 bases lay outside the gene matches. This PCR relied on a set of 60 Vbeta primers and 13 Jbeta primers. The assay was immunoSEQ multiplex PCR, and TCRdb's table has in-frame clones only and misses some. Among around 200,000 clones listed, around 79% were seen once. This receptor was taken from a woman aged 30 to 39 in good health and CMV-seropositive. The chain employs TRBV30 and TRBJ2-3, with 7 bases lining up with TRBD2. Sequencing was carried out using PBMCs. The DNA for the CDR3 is TGTGCCTGGAGTGTAGGTGTGGGGGGGGATACGCAGTATTTT. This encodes CAWSVGVGGDTQYF.